The 5 T cell receptor beta chains given below trace back to one sample, sequenced in a study of OX40 agonist ivuxolimab in advanced cancers. The method was immunoSEQ multiplex PCR; TCRdb's version includes in-frame clones alone and lacks a portion of them. Among 80,000 to 100,000 clones, around 87% were seen once, and the ten largest hold approximately 0.3%. The material was CD4+ or CD8+ T cells sorted from blood, obtained in a trial of the OX40 agonist ivuxolimab. The receptors here all came from an adult with an advanced solid tumor such as melanoma, head and neck, liver or kidney cancer.

The rearrangement joins TRBV6-6 to TRBJ2-1; 8 nucleotides line up with TRBD1. After removal of 6 bases from V and 9 bases from J, the junction contained 13 bases not matched to a gene. Germline V lookup: CDR1 MNHNY, CDR2 SVGAGI (reference sequence). The CDR3 is 15 amino acids. CDR3 protein: CASSYGTGLRSEQFF. DNA of the CDR3: TGTGCCAGCAGCTATGGGACAGGACTTAGGAGTGAGCAGTTCTTC.

This clone was recorded only once. The CDR3 DNA sequence: TGTGCCAGCTCACAGGGAACAAGTAGTGAGAAACTGTTTTTT. Translating it yields CASSQGTSSEKLFF. J is TRBJ1-4 and V is TRBV18; D gene uncertain. V lost 4 bases, J lost 11 bases, and 17 bases lay in between. Per germline, CDR1 KGHSH and CDR2 LQKENI. The CDR3 length is 14 residues.

V and J are TRBV6-1 and TRBJ1-4; D uncertain. With 2 bases removed from V and 8 bases from J, the gap between germline ends came to 15 bases. The germline V gene encodes CDR1 MNHNS and CDR2 SASEGT. The CDR3 has 15 amino acids. CDR3 protein: CASSETRGYEEKLFF. For the CDR3, the DNA is TGTGCCAGCAGTGAAACTAGAGGGTATGAAGAAAAACTGTTTTTT.

This clone was seen a few times. J is TRBJ1-2 and V is TRBV29-1, with 9 bases aligning to TRBD1. The CDR3 is 13 amino acids. J gave up 0 bases and V 4 bases, and 0 bases lay outside the gene matches. Germline assignment: CDR1 SQVTM and CDR2 ANQGSEA. CDR3 DNA: TGCAGCGTTGGACAGGGGGCTAACTATGGCTACACCTTC. Its translation: CSVGQGANYGYTF.

The chain is built from TRBV2 and TRBJ2-3; unclear D gene. Trimming left V 2 bases short and J 4 bases short, with 7 bases between. The CDR3 totals 13 residues. In germline, CDR1 is SNHLY, CDR2 FYNNEI. The DNA of the CDR3 is TGTGCCAGCAGTGAATCCCGGGCAGATACGCAGTATTTT. Translating gives CASSESRADTQYF.